Each of the 19 T cell receptor beta chains below was sequenced from the same sample in a study of glioma-infiltrating T cells after dendritic cell vaccination (dated by TCRdb to 2016 to 2017). The time point label for this specimen denotes: after dendritic cell vaccination, including at tumor progression/relapse. Libraries came from the immunoSEQ multiplex PCR assay. Imported from immuneACCESS, the table was reduced by TCRdb to in-frame sequences with V and J called. These copies leave out some clones; in studies compared against another copy, an unresolved V gene accounts for under half, and the cause of the remainder is not known. Recorded for this sample are under 130,000 clones; nearly 90% of them occurred a single time. Of the sample, 2.7% is held by the ten largest clones. Sequenced here: blood, sampled after dendritic cell vaccination. The receptors stem from a human donor with glioblastoma.

The chain carries TRBV23-1 and TRBJ1-2; the D gene is possibly TRBD1 (5 bases). TRBV23-1 belongs to the ORF category, with a function that is uncertain. V was clipped by 7 bases and J by 5 bases, with 8 bases between them. The CDR3 length is 11 residues. The CDR3 DNA reads TGCGCCAGCACCACAGGTTATGGCTACACCTTC. It yields the protein CASTTGYGYTF.

The genes are TRBV5-6 and TRBJ1-1, with a possible D match to TRBD1 (5 bases). The CDR3 is 15 residues long. Germline CDR1 and CDR2: SGHDT and YYEEEE. V dropped 4 bases and J dropped 5 bases, with 18 bases sitting between them. The CDR3: CASSRGSEGLTEAFF. The CDR3 DNA sequence: TGTGCCAGCAGCCGGGGGTCAGAAGGGTTGACTGAAGCTTTCTTT. Filled out from reference TRBV5-6 and TRBJ1-1, the complete variable domain reads DAGVTQSPTHLIKTRGQQVTLRCSPKSGHDTVSWYQQALGQGPQFIFQYYEEEERQRGNFPDRFSGHQFPNYSSELNVNALLLGDSALYLCASSRGSEGLTEAFFGQGTRLTVV.

Regarding this clone: Other nucleotide sequences in the sample specify the same CDR3. J is TRBJ2-1 and V is TRBV9; 8 nucleotides line up with TRBD2. Trimming removed 4 bases from V and 0 bases from J; junction bases left unmatched: 3. CDR1 is SGDLS and CDR2 is YYNGEE in the germline V gene. This CDR3 has 15 residues. The CDR3 bases are TGTGCCAGCAGCCGCGGGGGGAGCTCCTACAATGAGCAGTTCTTC. Its translation: CASSRGGSSYNEQFF. The full variable domain, completed using reference TRBV9 and TRBJ2-1, is DSGVTQTPKHLITATGQRVTLRCSPRSGDLSVYWYQQSLDQGLQFLIQYYNGEERAKGNILERFSAQQFPDLHSELNLSSLELGDSALYFCASSRGGSSYNEQFFGPGTRLTVL.

The J gene is TRBJ2-7, the V gene TRBV12-5; the D gene is possibly TRBD2 (6 bases). Trimming removed 5 bases at V and 2 bases at J, with 13 bases between. The CDR3 runs to 14 residues. The germline V gene has CDR1 LGHNT and CDR2 FRNRAP. The CDR3 region is CASGREAGPYEQYF. The CDR3 DNA is TGTGCTAGTGGTCGCGAGGCGGGGCCCTACGAGCAGTACTTC.

The V and J genes are TRBV5-1 and TRBJ2-7, with D possibly TRBD2 on 6 matching bases. Germline V gene sequence: CDR1 SGHRS, CDR2 YFSETQ. Trimming shortened V by 0 bases and J by 0 bases, and 10 bases separated the two germline ends. The CDR3 runs 15 residues. CDR3 coding DNA: TGCGCCAGCAGCTTGGCCGGGGACTTCTCCTACGAGCAGTACTTC. Amino acid sequence: CASSLAGDFSYEQYF.

This chain uses TRBV5-1 with TRBJ2-5; perhaps TRBD1 as D (5 bases). In germline, CDR1 is SGHRS, CDR2 YFSETQ. The CDR3 covers 14 residues. V lost 4 bases and J lost 2, with 12 bases in between. This CDR3 is CASSVAGMQETQYF. CDR3 in DNA: TGCGCCAGCAGCGTCGCAGGGATGCAAGAGACCCAGTACTTC.

This chain joins TRBV18 and TRBJ1-6, with D perhaps TRBD1 (5 bases). Germline assignment: CDR1 KGHSH and CDR2 LQKENI. The CDR3 sequence is 14 residues long. V dropped 2 bases and J dropped 8 bases, with 10 bases sitting between them. The CDR3 nucleotides are TGTGCCAGCTCACCAGCCAGGGCGGATTCACCCCTCCACTTT. This translates into CASSPARADSPLHF.

A single count supports this clone. The V gene is TRBV4-2, the J gene TRBJ2-1, with D unresolved. Germline V gene lookup returns CDR1 LGHNA and CDR2 YNFKEQ. This CDR3 has 16 residues. V dropped 0 bases and J dropped 0 bases, with 9 bases sitting between them. The CDR3 sequence: CASSQDRAGSYNEQFF. DNA for the CDR3: TGTGCCAGCAGCCAAGACCGCGCCGGCTCCTACAATGAGCAGTTCTTC.

V and J are TRBV6-1 and TRBJ1-5, with a weak D call TRBD1 (5 bases). Trimming took off 1 base at V and 0 bases at J, with 7 bases between the two ends. CDR1 and CDR2 (germline): MNHNS, SASEGT. CDR3 size: 15 residues. CDR3 DNA: TGTGCCAGCAGTGAAGACAGGTATAGCAATCAGCCCCAGCATTTT. This gives the protein CASSEDRYSNQPQHF.

The CDR3 DNA sequence: TGTGCCAGCAGCCTTAAACCGACTAGAACTTCGTCCTACGAGCAGTACTTC. Protein product: CASSLKPTRTSSYEQYF. The chain recombines TRBV7-2 with TRBJ2-7, with a tentative D call TRBD2 (6 bases). Per the germline V gene, CDR1 is SGHTA and CDR2 is FQGNSA. There are 17 residues in the CDR3. V lost 5 bases, J lost 1 base, and 21 bases lay in between.

This sequence joins TRBV11-2 and TRBJ1-5, with 9 bases identical to TRBD1. CDR3 size: 15 residues. The trim removed 4 bases at V and 3 bases at J, leaving 4 bases unmatched. CDR1 SGHAT and CDR2 FQNNGV come from the germline V gene. CDR3 amino acids: CASSWGTGSNQPQHF. The CDR3 DNA follows: TGTGCCAGCAGCTGGGGGACAGGGTCCAATCAGCCCCAGCATTTT.

The chain joins TRBV14 to TRBJ2-7; the match to TRBD2 covers 10 bases. The CDR3 has 15 residues. V gave up 2 bases and J gave up 6 bases; unmatched junction bases: 7. CDR1 and CDR2 (germline): SGHDN, FVKESK. The CDR3 DNA reads TGTGCCAGCAGCCAATTCCGGACTAGCGGAGCCGAGCAGTACTTC. It specifies CASSQFRTSGAEQYF.

The V gene is TRBV4-2, the J gene TRBJ2-7; D remains unclear. The CDR3 totals 16 residues. The V and J ends lost 0 bases and 0 bases respectively, with 12 bases between them. Germline V CDR1 and CDR2: LGHNA, YNFKEQ. Written as DNA, the CDR3 is TGTGCCAGCAGCCAAGATCTAGTGAGAAACTCCTACGAGCAGTACTTC. It encodes CASSQDLVRNSYEQYF.

This rearrangement joins TRBV6-1 to TRBJ2-7; D is possibly TRBD2 (6 bases). Germline CDR1 reads MNHNS; CDR2 reads SASEGT. CDR3 length: 12 residues. CDR3 region: CAASGGPNEQYF. The CDR3 coding sequence is TGTGCTGCCTCTGGAGGGCCCAACGAGCAGTACTTC.

CDR3 bases: TGTGCCAGCATTAGTGATTCCTACGAGCAGTACTTC. It codes for CASISDSYEQYF. This chain links TRBV27 with TRBJ2-5; D unresolved. The DNA matches TRBJ2-7 better at its end, which makes the J call doubtful. Per the germline V gene, CDR1 is MNHEY and CDR2 is SMNVEV (reference sequence). There are 12 residues in the CDR3.

The chain employs TRBV18 and TRBJ1-1; 12 bases agree with TRBD1. J gave up 4 bases and V 3 bases, and 3 bases lay outside the gene matches. This CDR3 region has 15 residues. Per the germline V gene, CDR1 is KGHSH and CDR2 is LQKENI. In nucleotides, the CDR3 is TGTGCCAGCTCACCGGGACAGGGGGCAAGCACTGAAGCTTTCTTT. Protein product: CASSPGQGASTEAFF. The full variable domain, its missing parts supplied by reference TRBV18 and TRBJ1-1, is NAGVMQNPRHLVRRRGQEARLRCSPMKGHSHVYWYRQLPEEGLKFMVYLQKENIIDESGMPKERFSAEFPKEGPSILRIQQVVRGDSAAYFCASSPGQGASTEAFFGQGTRLTVV.

This chain connects TRBV29-1 to TRBJ1-2, with 8 bases aligning to TRBD1. The CDR3 spans 13 residues. Trimming took 6 bases from V and 8 from J; bases not matched to a gene: 11. Germline V gene lookup returns CDR1 SQVTM and CDR2 ANQGSEA. CDR3 residues: CSVLQGGRKGYTF. As DNA, the CDR3 is TGCAGCGTCCTACAGGGGGGTAGGAAAGGCTACACCTTC.

The chain links TRBV9 to TRBJ1-1, with no clear D. Germline CDR1 is SGDLS and CDR2 is YYNGEE. The CDR3 extends over 14 amino acids. V shed 0 bases and J shed 0 bases, with 6 bases lying between them. The chain's CDR3 is CASSVGSMNTEAFF. CDR3 DNA: TGTGCCAGCAGCGTAGGTAGTATGAACACTGAAGCTTTCTTT.

In regard to this clone: The identical CDR3 is also encoded by other nucleotide sequences in the sample. The gene calls are TRBV6-4 and TRBJ1-6, with 7 bases lining up with TRBD1. V shed 4 bases and J 6 bases; nucleotides not matched to a gene: 3. This CDR3 is built from 14 residues. Germline CDR1 is MRHNA and CDR2 is SNTAGT. In nucleotides, the CDR3 is TGTGCCAGCAGTGTCGACAGGGCTAATTCACCCCTCCACTTT. Amino acid sequence: CASSVDRANSPLHF.